This record covers a single T cell receptor (beta chain). Its antigen is undetermined. The data were taken from a study of shared clonotypes between healthy human individuals. Spread over ten immunoSEQ deep assay plates, unsorted PBMC DNA underwent sequencing. The table came from immunoSEQ multiplex PCR; TCRdb's copy has only in-frame clones and leaves some out. Counted here are a few hundred thousand clones, 70% to 80% occurring once; the ten biggest clones make up around 12%. General study findings and limits: The small donor group covered limited genetic and exposure diversity. Clonotype sharing among donors likely depends on sequencing depth.

Sequenced input: PBMCs. This sequence was found in a woman aged 40 to 55 in good health. Some clones in this sample may be carry-over from other donors' samples.

The CDR3 sequence: CASSPPIFRGGNEQFF. CDR3 nucleotide sequence: TGTGCCAGCTCACCACCGATTTTTCGAGGGGGCAATGAGCAGTTCTTC. The chain recombines TRBV18 with TRBJ2-1; tentative D call: TRBD1 (6 bases). Trimming removed 0 bases at V and 6 bases at J, with 15 bases between. The CDR3 is made up of 16 amino acids. Germline V gene data show CDR1 as KGHSH and CDR2 as LQKENI. Complete variable domain (other parts from reference TRBV18 and TRBJ2-1): NAGVMQNPRHLVRRRGQEARLRCSPMKGHSHVYWYRQLPEEGLKFMVYLQKENIIDESGMPKERFSAEFPKEGPSILRIQQVVRGDSAAYFCASSPPIFRGGNEQFFGPGTRLTVL.